These 29 T cell receptor beta chains came from one sample sequenced in a study of blood T cell repertoires in COVID-19. The assay was immunoSEQ multiplex PCR, and TCRdb's table has in-frame clones only and misses some. Altogether tens of thousands of clones are present, around 79% being singletons, with the ten largest covering 3.2%. The material sequenced was peripheral blood. These receptors were taken from a man in his sixties with acute or convalescent COVID-19.

The chain combines TRBV10-3 with TRBJ2-3, with TRBD1 matching over 7 bases. Trimming took 5 bases from V and 9 from J; bases not matched to a gene: 5. In germline, CDR1 is ENHRY, CDR2 SYGVKD. The CDR3 extends over 12 amino acids. The CDR3 DNA reads TGTGCCATCAGTCAAGACAGGGAAACGCAGTATTTT. It is translated as CAISQDRETQYF.

This rearrangement joins TRBV19 to TRBJ1-6, with 8 bases aligning to TRBD1. This CDR3 has 12 amino acids. V lost 10 bases, J lost 7 bases, and 3 bases stayed unmatched. Per germline, CDR1 LNHDA and CDR2 SQIVND (reference sequence). CDR3 region: CATRQGNSPLHF. In DNA form, the CDR3 reads TGTGCCACAAGACAGGGGAATTCACCCCTCCACTTT. The whole variable domain, filled in from reference TRBV19 and TRBJ1-6, reads DGGITQSPKYLFRKEGQNVTLSCEQNLNHDAMYWYRQDPGQGLRLIYYSQIVNDFQKGDIAEGYSVSREKKESFPLTVTSAQKNPTAFYLCATRQGNSPLHFGNGTRLTVT.

This clone turned up a few times. The chain recombines TRBV9 with TRBJ2-2; D not certain. The germline CDR1 and CDR2 sequences are SGDLS and YYNGEE. Trimming removed 1 base from V and 2 bases from J, with 9 bases in between. This CDR3 has 15 residues. CDR3 sequence: CASSVTGFNTGELFF. CDR3 sequence (DNA): TGTGCCAGCAGCGTAACCGGGTTTAACACCGGGGAGCTGTTTTTT.

The chain has TRBV6-6 and TRBJ2-2, with D unclear. The V gene lost 10 bases and the J gene lost 6 bases, with 9 bases spanning the gap. This CDR3 is 11 amino acids long. In germline, CDR1 is MNHNY, CDR2 SVGAGI (reference sequence). The CDR3 is CATLFAGELFF. As DNA, the CDR3 is TGTGCCACTCTATTCGCCGGGGAGCTGTTTTTT.

The V call is TRBV7-3, the J call TRBJ2-5; 9 nucleotides align to TRBD1. Germline assignment: CDR1 SGHTA and CDR2 FQGTGA. The junction had 10 bases not matched to a gene; V was cut back by 6 bases and J by 2 bases. The CDR3 totals 16 residues. CDR3 coding DNA: TGTGCCAGCAGTCTTTCCTCCGGGACAGGGCAAGAGACCCAGTACTTC. It codes for CASSLSSGTGQETQYF. The complete variable domain, with remaining parts taken from reference TRBV7-3 and TRBJ2-5, reads GAGVSQTPSNKVTEKGKYVELRCDPISGHTALYWYRQSLGQGPEFLIYFQGTGAADDSGLPNDRFFAVRPEGSVSTLKIQRTERGDSAVYLCASSLSSGTGQETQYFGPGTRLLVL.

The rearrangement joins TRBV5-1 to TRBJ1-1, with a weak D call TRBD1 (5 bases). V was shortened by 1 base and J by 1 base, with 8 bases between the two germline ends. Per germline, CDR1 SGHRS and CDR2 YFSETQ. The CDR3 spans 14 residues. The CDR3 sequence: CASSLRQGNTEAFF. CDR3 coding DNA: TGCGCCAGCAGCTTGAGGCAGGGGAACACTGAAGCTTTCTTT.

The V gene is TRBV24-1, the J gene TRBJ1-5, with 8 bases lining up with TRBD1. Germline V gene sequence: CDR1 KGHDR, CDR2 SFDVKD. Germline trimming cut 6 bases from V and 5 bases from J; bases unmatched to any gene: 5. There are 14 residues in the CDR3. The CDR3 protein is CATSPGQGHQPQHF. In DNA, the CDR3 is TGTGCCACCAGTCCTGGACAGGGACATCAGCCCCAGCATTTT.

This sequence joins TRBV6-5 and TRBJ1-4; no reliable D call. Germline V lookup: CDR1 MNHEY, CDR2 SVGAGI. V dropped 5 bases and J dropped 4 bases, with 8 bases sitting between them. This CDR3 spans 13 amino acids. As DNA, the CDR3 is TGTGCCAGCAGTAACACCCATAATGAAAAACTGTTTTTT. As protein: CASSNTHNEKLFF.

The V and J genes are TRBV14 and TRBJ2-1, with 9 nucleotides matching TRBD1. J was trimmed by 3 bases and V by 4 bases; bases with no gene match: 7. Germline V gives CDR1 SGHDN, CDR2 FVKESK. The CDR3 contains 16 residues. DNA of the CDR3: TGTGCCAGCAGCCCTTACCAGACAGGGGGCTACAATGAGCAGTTCTTC. Its translation: CASSPYQTGGYNEQFF.

This chain joins TRBV24-1 and TRBJ1-6; perhaps TRBD1 as D (6 bases). V dropped 7 bases and J dropped 10 bases, with 10 bases sitting between them. Germline V gene sequence: CDR1 KGHDR, CDR2 SFDVKD. The CDR3 extends over 12 amino acids. The CDR3 bases are TGTGCCACCAGCAGGGGAAGCTCACCCCTCCACTTT. Protein: CATSRGSSPLHF.

This rearrangement joins TRBV19 to TRBJ1-1; D unclear. Trimming took off 0 bases at V and 3 bases at J, with 14 bases between the two ends. The CDR3 totals 16 residues. CDR1 and CDR2 (germline): LNHDA, SQIVND (reference sequence). The CDR3 bases are TGTGCCAGTAGTATAGATCGGGAGGAGGGCTACACTGAAGCTTTCTTT. Its translation: CASSIDREEGYTEAFF.

The V call is TRBV19, the J call TRBJ1-1; D not certain. CDR1 is LNHDA and CDR2 is SQIVND in the germline V gene (reference sequence). This CDR3 is built from 15 residues. V gave up 3 bases and J gave up 1 base, with 12 bases separating them. Here the CDR3 DNA reads TGTGCCAGTAGTATGTCTCCCACAGAGAACACTGAAGCTTTCTTT. Amino acid sequence: CASSMSPTENTEAFF.

V is TRBV2 and J is TRBJ2-1, with TRBD2 matching over 11 bases. The CDR3 is 18 amino acids. Germline V CDR1 and CDR2: SNHLY, FYNNEI. J was trimmed by 0 bases and V by 6 bases; bases with no gene match: 10. CDR3 loop: CASRVASGGRSSYNEQFF. The CDR3 bases are TGTGCCAGCAGGGTTGCTAGCGGGGGGCGGAGCTCCTACAATGAGCAGTTCTTC.

The chain combines TRBV2 with TRBJ1-2; 9 bases are shared with TRBD1. In germline, CDR1 is SNHLY, CDR2 FYNNEI. After removal of 1 base from V and 5 bases from J, the junction contained 8 bases not matched to a gene. This CDR3 spans 16 amino acids. The CDR3 DNA is TGTGCCAGCAGTGAAGTCTACGGGACAGGGTCTTATGGCTACACCTTC. Translating it yields CASSEVYGTGSYGYTF.

This clone was counted a few times. This chain joins TRBV7-2 and TRBJ2-1, with D tentatively TRBD1 (6 bases). Trimming cost V 1 base and J 9 bases, with 13 bases left between them. Germline CDR1 reads SGHTA; CDR2 reads FQGNSA. The CDR3 totals 14 residues. The CDR3 sequence is CASSLGGRGPEQFF. CDR3 nucleotides: TGTGCCAGCAGCTTAGGTGGCAGGGGCCCTGAGCAGTTCTTC.

The rearrangement joins TRBV7-3 to TRBJ2-1; 9 nucleotides align to TRBD1. This CDR3 has 13 amino acids. Looked up from germline, CDR1 is SGHTA and CDR2 is FQGTGA. J gave up 13 bases and V 2 bases, and 6 bases lay outside the gene matches. CDR3 protein: CASSLDRGNEQFF. The DNA of the CDR3 is TGTGCCAGCAGCTTAGACAGGGGGAACGAACAGTTCTTC.

J is TRBJ1-1 and V is TRBV5-1; no clear D. The germline V gene has CDR1 SGHRS and CDR2 YFSETQ. This CDR3 has 16 amino acids. Trimming removed 0 bases at V and 1 base at J, with 13 bases between. CDR3 in DNA: TGCGCCAGCAGCTTGGAAGCGGGCCAGCCGAACACTGAAGCTTTCTTT. As protein: CASSLEAGQPNTEAFF.

The chain is built from TRBV4-1 and TRBJ2-5, with D maybe TRBD2 (6 bases). V shed 3 bases and J shed 2 bases, with 10 bases lying between them. The CDR3 is made up of 14 amino acids. CDR1 and CDR2 (germline): MGHRA, YSYEKL. CDR3 amino acids: CASSQSGLQETQYF. The CDR3 DNA reads TGCGCCAGCAGCCAGAGCGGGTTACAAGAGACCCAGTACTTC.

The genes are TRBV6-6 and TRBJ1-3; possible D gene TRBD1, 5 bases. Trimming shortened V by 7 bases and J by 8 bases, and 18 bases separated the two germline ends. The germline V gene encodes CDR1 MNHNY and CDR2 SVGAGI (reference sequence). This CDR3 contains 14 residues. The CDR3 loop is CASTPGLPMDTIYF. The CDR3 bases are TGTGCCAGCACCCCGGGACTCCCTATGGACACCATATATTTT.

The V and J genes are TRBV18 and TRBJ2-7; TRBD1 agrees at 7 bases. This CDR3 region has 13 residues. Trimming at V came to 3 bases and at J to 7 bases, leaving 6 bases not matched to a gene. Germline lookup yields CDR1 KGHSH and CDR2 LQKENI. CDR3 sequence: CASSPFSQGEQYF. The CDR3 DNA reads as TGTGCCAGCTCACCTTTTTCACAGGGGGAGCAGTACTTC.

The chain combines TRBV2 with TRBJ2-1, with no clear D. Between the trimmed V and J ends, which lost 11 bases and 3 bases, there was a span of 8 bases. The CDR3 contains 11 residues. Germline CDR1 is SNHLY and CDR2 is FYNNEI. The CDR3 DNA follows: TGTGCCCAACAGAGCTACAATGAGCAGTTCTTC. Protein: CAQQSYNEQFF.

The gene calls are TRBV19 and TRBJ2-3; D is possibly TRBD1 (6 bases). Trimming removed 3 bases from V and 6 bases from J, with 10 bases in between. The CDR3 totals 13 residues. CDR1 LNHDA and CDR2 SQIVND come from the germline V gene (reference sequence). The CDR3 DNA reads TGTGCCAGTAGTATTTCAGGGGTGGATACGCAGTATTTT. It yields the protein CASSISGVDTQYF.

The CDR3: CASSQTGVSGNTIYF. CDR3 bases: TGCGCCAGCAGCCAGACAGGGGTCTCTGGAAACACCATATATTTT. V is TRBV4-1 and J is TRBJ1-3; 8 nucleotides match TRBD1. This CDR3 has 15 amino acids. Trimming removed 3 bases from V and 0 bases from J; junction bases left unmatched: 1. Germline V lookup: CDR1 MGHRA, CDR2 YSYEKL.

This chain links TRBV18 with TRBJ1-2; D perhaps matches TRBD1 (6 bases). The CDR3 spans 12 residues. Germline assignment: CDR1 KGHSH and CDR2 LQKENI. Trimming cost V 5 bases and J 8 bases, with 12 bases left between them. CDR3 sequence reads: CASSTGMGGYTF. The DNA of the CDR3 is TGTGCCAGCTCAACAGGGATGGGAGGCTACACCTTC.

Here the CDR3 reads CATSSQGAPLDQPQHF. For the CDR3, the DNA is TGCGCCACCTCAAGTCAGGGGGCACCGCTGGATCAGCCCCAGCATTTT. The rearrangement uses TRBV5-1 and TRBJ1-5, with 8 bases fitting TRBD1. Per germline, CDR1 SGHRS and CDR2 YFSETQ. The CDR3 covers 16 residues. After removal of 9 bases from V and 5 bases from J, the junction contained 16 bases not matched to a gene.

The V call is TRBV6-5, the J call TRBJ2-7, with D maybe TRBD1 (6 bases). Germline assignment: CDR1 MNHEY and CDR2 SVGAGI. Between the trimmed V and J ends, which lost 2 bases and 3 bases, there was a span of 14 bases. The CDR3 is 15 residues long. The CDR3 DNA reads TGTGCCAGCAGTTACCCGCCAGGGGCTGTCTACGAGCAGTACTTC. As protein: CASSYPPGAVYEQYF.

This clone was detected only a few times. The chain combines TRBV30 with TRBJ1-4; D is undetermined. The CDR3 sequence is 11 residues long. With 3 bases removed from V and 11 bases from J, the gap between germline ends came to 10 bases. The V gene's germline CDR1 is GTSNPN and CDR2 SVGIG (reference sequence). The CDR3 is CAWSREGKLFF. CDR3 bases: TGTGCCTGGAGCCGGGAAGGGAAACTGTTTTTT.

The chain couples TRBV19 to TRBJ1-2, with D possibly matching TRBD1 (6 bases). Trimming removed 6 bases at V and 4 bases at J, with 21 bases between. Germline CDR1 is LNHDA and CDR2 is SQIVND (reference sequence). The CDR3 consists of 16 residues. The CDR3 DNA sequence: TGTGCCAGTAGCCCTCGGGAGGGGGGTGCGGTCTATGGCTACACCTTC. It yields the protein CASSPREGGAVYGYTF.

The V call is TRBV19, the J call TRBJ2-3; a weak D match, TRBD2 (6 bases). CDR1 and CDR2 from the germline V gene are LNHDA and SQIVND (reference sequence). The length of the CDR3 is 14 residues. Between the trimmed V and J ends, which lost 7 bases and 2 bases, there was a span of 13 bases. CDR3 sequence: CASMLEGPTDTQYF. The CDR3 coding sequence is TGTGCCAGTATGTTGGAGGGCCCCACAGATACGCAGTATTTT. The entire variable domain, with the rest obtained from reference TRBV19 and TRBJ2-3, is as follows: DGGITQSPKYLFRKEGQNVTLSCEQNLNHDAMYWYRQDPGQGLRLIYYSQIVNDFQKGDIAEGYSVSREKKESFPLTVTSAQKNPTAFYLCASMLEGPTDTQYFGPGTRLTVL.